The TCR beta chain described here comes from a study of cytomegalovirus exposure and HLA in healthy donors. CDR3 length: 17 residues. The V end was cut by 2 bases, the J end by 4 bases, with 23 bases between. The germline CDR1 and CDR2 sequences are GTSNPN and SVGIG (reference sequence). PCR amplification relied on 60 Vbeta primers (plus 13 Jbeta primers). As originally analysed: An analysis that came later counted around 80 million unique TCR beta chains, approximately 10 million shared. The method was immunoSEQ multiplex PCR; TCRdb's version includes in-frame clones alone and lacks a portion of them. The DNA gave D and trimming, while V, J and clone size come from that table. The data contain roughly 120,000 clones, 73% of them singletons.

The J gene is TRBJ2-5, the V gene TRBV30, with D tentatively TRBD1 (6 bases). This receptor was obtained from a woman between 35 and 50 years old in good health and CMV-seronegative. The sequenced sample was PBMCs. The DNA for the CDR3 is TGTGCCTGGAGTCTCTCACGGGGCAGGGGATTTGGAGAGACCCAGTACTTC. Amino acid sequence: CAWSLSRGRGFGETQYF.